This paragraph reports one T cell receptor beta chain. Its target is not known. Sequencing was performed with immunoSEQ multiplex PCR; in TCRdb, only in-frame clones are kept and a portion is missing. The profile shows about 15,000 clones, around 36% of them singletons. Documented time point: after neoadjuvant nivolumab, at surgical resection. Patients had newly diagnosed, untreated stage II-IVA oral cavity squamous cell carcinoma. The germline V gene has CDR1 SGHRS and CDR2 YFSETQ. The CDR3 runs to 16 residues. Losses at the gene ends were 3 bases for V and 0 bases for J; bases not matched to a gene: 6. The data stem from a study of neoadjuvant anti-PD-1 for oral cavity cancer. Study details: Around day 43, patients without progression received a fourth nivolumab dose before surgery. Points from the study as a whole: Pretreatment Treg/Th17 ratio correlated inversely with post-treatment tumor clonality.

This chain joins TRBV5-1 and TRBJ2-3; 8 positions agree with TRBD1. This specimen was tumor tissue, taken after nivolumab (anti-PD-1) treatment. The TCR was taken from a person aged 35 to 85 with oral cavity squamous cell carcinoma. As DNA, the CDR3 is TGCGCCAGCAGCTATGGGACAGGACCTAGCACAGATACGCAGTATTTT. Protein product: CASSYGTGPSTDTQYF.